Below, 7 T cell receptor beta chains from the same sample are listed, as sequenced in a study of memory CD4+ T cells and cytomegalovirus serostatus. Assay used: immunoSEQ multiplex PCR; TCRdb lists only in-frame clones, some missing. The top ten clones hold roughly 0.79% of a sample with over 65,000 clones, approximately 80% of them seen once. The sort gate was single viable CD3+CD4+CD8-CD45RO+ cells for memory CD4+ T cells. Sequenced material: memory CD4+ T cells from blood. All receptors derive from an adult in good health and CMV-seronegative.

The CDR3 DNA reads as TGTGCCTGGAGTGATCGTCGAGGGCCTGGAGGAACTAATGAAAAACTGTTTTTT. Protein sequence: CAWSDRRGPGGTNEKLFF. V is TRBV30 and J is TRBJ1-4; D is unresolved. The length of the CDR3 is 18 residues. The germline gives CDR1 GTSNPN, CDR2 SVGIG (reference sequence). Trimming took off 1 base at V and 1 base at J, with 19 bases between the two ends.

This clone was counted between two and nine times. The chain couples TRBV27 to TRBJ1-3, with 8 nucleotides matching TRBD1. Unmatched junction bases numbered 12, after V lost 5 bases and J lost 3 bases. This CDR3 contains 17 residues. Germline CDR1 is MNHEY and CDR2 is SMNVEV (reference sequence). This CDR3 is CASSPTNPRGLGNTIYF. The CDR3 bases are TGTGCCAGCAGTCCGACCAATCCCAGGGGGCTTGGAAACACCATATATTTT.

The chain joins TRBV20-1 to TRBJ2-1; 9 nucleotides match TRBD1. The CDR3 spans 11 residues. Germline lookup yields CDR1 DFQATT and CDR2 SNEGSKA (reference sequence). J was trimmed by 7 bases and V by 6 bases; bases with no gene match: 1. The CDR3 nucleotides read TGCAGTGCAGGACAGGGGAATGAGCAGTTCTTC. Translating gives CSAGQGNEQFF.

The V and J genes are TRBV28 and TRBJ1-2; the D gene is possibly TRBD1 (6 bases). Germline-derived CDR1 and CDR2 are MDHEN and SYDVKM. V lost 8 bases, J lost 8 bases, and 15 bases lay in between. This CDR3 is 12 amino acids long. The CDR3 loop is CASVKQGIGYTF. CDR3 in DNA: TGTGCCAGCGTAAAACAGGGAATAGGCTACACCTTC.

The chain is built from TRBV30 and TRBJ2-2; D call uncertain. V lost 1 base and J 4 bases, leaving 10 bases between the germline ends. Germline-derived CDR1 and CDR2 are GTSNPN and SVGIG (reference sequence). The CDR3 spans 14 residues. CDR3 DNA sequence: TGTGCCTGGAGTGAGGGATTACCCACCGGGGAGCTGTTTTTT. It yields the protein CAWSEGLPTGELFF.

The chain employs TRBV10-3 and TRBJ2-7, with 9 bases identical to TRBD1. The V gene end was trimmed by 6 bases and the J gene end by 3 bases; junction bases not matched to a gene: 0. Germline V CDR1 and CDR2: ENHRY, SYGVKD. This CDR3 has 12 amino acids. CDR3 sequence reads: CAIRDRGYEQYF. As DNA, the CDR3 is TGTGCCATCAGGGACAGGGGCTACGAGCAGTACTTC.

This clone has only one observation. The rearrangement links TRBV11-3 to TRBJ2-1, with D perhaps matching TRBD2 (6 bases). Germline V gene lookup returns CDR1 SGHNT and CDR2 YENEEA. With 3 bases removed from V and 9 bases from J, the gap between germline ends came to 9 bases. There are 12 residues in the CDR3. DNA of the CDR3: TGTGCCAGCAGCTTTCGGGAGAGTGAGCAGTTCTTC. Its translation is CASSFRESEQFF.